This TCR beta chain was profiled in a study of cytomegalovirus exposure and HLA in healthy donors. Study-wide background: Researchers found that roughly 81% of 398 genotyped donors fell within the Caucasian-associated ancestry cluster.

The PCR contained 60 Vbeta and 13 Jbeta primers. Sequencing was performed with immunoSEQ multiplex PCR; in TCRdb, only in-frame clones are kept and a portion is missing. The table records roughly 71,000 clones, about 67% of them present only once. Points from the study as a whole: CMV serostatus was the sole immune exposure information available.

Germline CDR1 ENHRY, CDR2 SYGVKD. This CDR3 has 15 amino acids. V lost 0 bases, J lost 2 bases, and 1 base stayed unmatched. As regards this clone: Its antigen is unidentified.

Material: PBMCs. V and J are TRBV10-3 and TRBJ2-7; TRBD2 matches 10 bases. The TCR sequence derives from a human donor in good health. CDR3 residues: CAISESLAGAYEQYF. DNA of the CDR3: TGTGCCATCAGTGAGTCGCTAGCGGGAGCCTACGAGCAGTACTTC.